These 28 T cell receptor beta chains were sequenced from one sample in a study of blood T cell repertoires in COVID-19. TCRdb keeps only in-frame clones here, not all; method: immunoSEQ multiplex PCR. Of approximately 220,000 clones in the sample, under 90% were seen once. The sequencing sample was made of PBMCs or T cells enriched from blood (not recorded which). The receptor source for this set is a woman between 40 and 50 years old who had been exposed to COVID-19.

There are a few counts of this clone. The chain recombines TRBV14 with TRBJ2-2; TRBD1 matches 7 bases. The CDR3 length is 17 residues. Germline CDR1 SGHDN, CDR2 FVKESK. Germline trimming cut 2 bases from V and 5 bases from J; bases unmatched to any gene: 11. The CDR3 loop reads CASSQSSGGSVTGELFF. The CDR3 nucleotides are TGTGCCAGCAGCCAATCATCAGGGGGAAGTGTGACCGGGGAGCTGTTTTTT.

This clone was observed a few times. The rearrangement joins TRBV6-5 to TRBJ1-1; TRBD1 agrees at 7 bases. The CDR3 length is 13 residues. CDR1 is MNHEY, CDR2 SVGAGI, per germline. J was trimmed by 6 bases and V by 5 bases; bases with no gene match: 6. The DNA for the CDR3 is TGTGCCAGCAGTCGACAGGGTGGGTCTGAAGCTTTCTTT. This gives the protein CASSRQGGSEAFF.

The table lists this clone with a few counts. The rearrangement uses TRBV27 and TRBJ1-5; perhaps TRBD1 as D (5 bases). The germline V gene has CDR1 MNHEY and CDR2 SMNVEV (reference sequence). There are 16 residues in the CDR3. Trimming shortened V by 3 bases and J by 1 base, and 13 bases separated the two germline ends. The CDR3 is CASSFGGLGSNQPQHF. Here the CDR3 DNA reads TGTGCCAGCAGTTTCGGGGGGTTAGGCAGCAATCAGCCCCAGCATTTT.

V gene TRBV6-5 combines with J gene TRBJ2-3; 9 nucleotides match TRBD2. The CDR3 spans 16 residues. V lost 0 bases, J lost 5 bases, and 6 bases stayed unmatched. Germline V CDR1 and CDR2: MNHEY, SVGAGI. CDR3 nucleotide sequence: TGTGCCAGCAGTTACTCTCTGCGGGGGGGACAAGATACGCAGTATTTT. It specifies CASSYSLRGGQDTQYF.

The chain employs TRBV4-2 and TRBJ2-3; 8 bases fit TRBD2. The J segment lost 4 bases and the V segment lost 4 bases, leaving 16 bases of the junction unmatched. Germline loops: CDR1 LGHNA, CDR2 YNFKEQ. CDR3 length: 18 residues. CDR3 loop: CASSPEAGGQGFPDTQYF. CDR3 bases: TGTGCCAGCAGCCCCGAGGCGGGAGGCCAAGGGTTCCCAGATACGCAGTATTTT.

The rearrangement uses TRBV27 and TRBJ2-7, with 10 bases fitting TRBD1. This CDR3 has 16 amino acids. Germline V CDR1 and CDR2: MNHEY, SMNVEV (reference sequence). The V segment lost 1 base and the J segment 2 bases; nucleotides outside the gene matches: 5. DNA of the CDR3: TGTGCCAGCAGTTTATGGGGGACAGGGGACCCCTACGAGCAGTACTTC. Its translation is CASSLWGTGDPYEQYF.

This chain joins TRBV18 and TRBJ2-2; a weak D match, TRBD2 (6 bases). The germline V gene has CDR1 KGHSH and CDR2 LQKENI. The ends were cut back, 3 bases at V and 4 bases at J, with 15 bases in the middle. CDR3 length: 16 residues. The CDR3 coding sequence is TGTGCCAGCTCACCGGTAGAAGGAGCGGGCACCGGGGAGCTGTTTTTT. This encodes CASSPVEGAGTGELFF.

In nucleotides, the CDR3 is TGTGCCAGCAGCCCCGGGGGGGCCCAAACCTACGAGCAGTACTTC. The encoded protein is CASSPGGAQTYEQYF. The chain couples TRBV7-2 to TRBJ2-7, with 8 bases identical to TRBD2. CDR1 and CDR2 (germline): SGHTA, FQGNSA. This CDR3 is 15 amino acids long. Trimming removed 5 bases from V and 2 bases from J; junction bases left unmatched: 8.

About this clone itself: At one end, the junction sequence differs from germline, possibly due to a read error. V usage is TRBV12-3 or TRBV12-4 and J usage is TRBJ1-1, with 7 nucleotides matching TRBD1. This CDR3 is 12 amino acids long. CDR3 coding DNA: TGTGCCAGCAGGACGACGACAGGGAAGGATCTCTTT. It is translated as CASRTTTGKDLF.

J is TRBJ1-2 and V is TRBV7-9, with 9 bases matching TRBD1. This CDR3 has 14 residues. From germline, CDR1 is SEHNR and CDR2 FQNEAQ (reference sequence). Germline trimming cut 4 bases from V and 2 bases from J; bases unmatched to any gene: 2. Here the CDR3 DNA reads TGTGCCAGCAGCTGGGGACAGGGAAACTATGGCTACACCTTC. This translates into CASSWGQGNYGYTF.

The chain uses TRBV9 and TRBJ1-6; 9 bases are a match to TRBD1. V trimming: 3 bases; J trimming: 10 bases; junction bases outside the gene matches: 8. The CDR3 is 15 residues long. Germline V gene data show CDR1 as SGDLS and CDR2 as YYNGEE. CDR3 in DNA: TGTGCCAGCAGCGAGCGACCGGGACAGGGCTCACCCCTCCACTTT. The encoded protein is CASSERPGQGSPLHF.

The CDR3 nucleotides are TGTGCCAGTAGTAGTCGACAGAGCACTGAAGCTTTCTTT. Protein sequence: CASSSRQSTEAFF. The chain joins TRBV19 to TRBJ1-1; a weak D match, TRBD1 (5 bases). The CDR3 totals 13 residues. Trimming took 4 bases from V and 4 from J, leaving 10 bases between them. CDR1 and CDR2 (germline): LNHDA, SQIVND (reference sequence).

The chain uses TRBV3-1 (or the pseudogene TRBV3-2) and TRBJ1-5, with D possibly matching TRBD1 (5 bases). The V end lost 3 bases, the J end lost 9 bases, and 15 bases lay between the germline ends. The CDR3 is 14 amino acids. In germline, CDR1 is LGHDT, CDR2 YNNKEL (reference sequence). Here the CDR3 reads CASSHDSPGGPQHF. Written as DNA, the CDR3 is TGTGCCAGCAGCCATGACAGTCCGGGGGGGCCCCAGCATTTT.

The rearrangement uses TRBV3-1 (or the pseudogene TRBV3-2) and TRBJ2-5; TRBD2 might be the D (5 bases). CDR1 and CDR2 from the germline V gene are LGHDT and YNNKEL (reference sequence). The CDR3 spans 14 residues. V was clipped by 4 bases and J by 2 bases, with 11 bases between them. The CDR3 sequence: CASSRSGGQETQYF. In nucleotides, the CDR3 is TGTGCCAGCAGCCGGAGCGGCGGGCAAGAGACCCAGTACTTC.

This clone was picked up many times. This chain connects TRBV7-8 to TRBJ1-1, with 9 bases matching TRBD1. Germline-derived CDR1 and CDR2 are SGHVS and FQNEAQ. This CDR3 has 18 amino acids. Trimming removed 2 bases from V and 1 base from J; junction bases left unmatched: 11. CDR3 nucleotides: TGTGCCAGCAGCTTATTATCGGGACAGGGCGGAAAGAACACTGAAGCTTTCTTT. Amino acids: CASSLLSGQGGKNTEAFF.

V is TRBV7-9 and J is TRBJ1-1; TRBD1 agrees at 8 bases. This CDR3 has 14 amino acids. Trimming at V came to 4 bases and at J to 5 bases, leaving 6 bases not matched to a gene. Germline V gene sequence: CDR1 SEHNR, CDR2 FQNEAQ (reference sequence). The CDR3 nucleotides are TGTGCCAGCAGCTCTCGGACAGGGTGGACTGAAGCTTTCTTT. Translating it yields CASSSRTGWTEAFF.

V is TRBV4-2 and J is TRBJ1-1, with D tentatively TRBD1 (5 bases). The CDR3 length is 17 residues. Germline CDR1 is LGHNA and CDR2 is YNFKEQ. The V end was cut by 4 bases, the J end by 2 bases, with 20 bases between. The CDR3 is CASSPEAPHGGNTEAFF. The CDR3 coding sequence is TGTGCCAGCAGCCCCGAAGCGCCCCACGGGGGTAACACTGAAGCTTTCTTT.

This clone was observed once. This sequence joins TRBV14 and TRBJ2-1, with 9 bases lining up with TRBD2. Losses at the gene ends were 4 bases for V and 3 bases for J; bases not matched to a gene: 10. CDR3 length: 17 residues. Germline CDR1 reads SGHDN; CDR2 reads FVKESK. CDR3 protein: CASSPFKAGGIYNEQFF. DNA for the CDR3: TGTGCCAGCAGCCCCTTTAAGGCGGGGGGGATCTACAATGAGCAGTTCTTC.

The gene calls are TRBV6-5 and TRBJ1-6; perhaps TRBD1 as D (6 bases). The CDR3 covers 14 residues. The V and J ends lost 2 bases and 8 bases respectively, with 10 bases between them. The germline CDR1 and CDR2 sequences are MNHEY and SVGAGI. CDR3 in DNA: TGTGCCAGCAGTTACGGGGGCTCGGATTCACCCCTCCACTTT. Translating gives CASSYGGSDSPLHF.

The rearrangement links TRBV2 to TRBJ1-6; the D gene is possibly TRBD1 (6 bases). The V and J ends lost 5 bases and 13 bases respectively, with 24 bases between them. The CDR3 totals 16 residues. Germline loops: CDR1 SNHLY, CDR2 FYNNEI. The CDR3 region has the DNA TGTGCCAGCAGTCCACACCGGGACACGAAGGGAGCGCCCCTCCACTTT. This sequence encodes CASSPHRDTKGAPLHF.

The gene calls are TRBV6-2 or TRBV6-3 and TRBJ1-5; D perhaps matches TRBD1 (5 bases). CDR1 and CDR2 from the germline V gene are MNHEY and SVGEGT. V lost 3 bases, J lost 2 bases, and 14 bases lay in between. CDR3 length: 16 amino acids. The CDR3 bases are TGTGCCAGCAGTTATAACAGGTTAATGGGCAATCAGCCCCAGCATTTT. It is translated as CASSYNRLMGNQPQHF.

This clone was recorded a few times. The CDR3 loop is CSVVPGQGFQETQYF. The CDR3, as DNA: TGCAGCGTTGTGCCGGGACAGGGGTTCCAAGAGACCCAGTACTTC. The genes are TRBV29-1 and TRBJ2-5; 10 bases are shared with TRBD1. V lost 4 bases to trimming and J lost 1 base; unmatched junction nucleotides: 6. This CDR3 has 15 residues. From germline, CDR1 is SQVTM and CDR2 ANQGSEA.

V and J are TRBV28 and TRBJ2-3, with 12 bases fitting TRBD1. Germline-derived CDR1 and CDR2 are MDHEN and SYDVKM. The CDR3 is made up of 17 amino acids. Trimming removed 2 bases from V and 6 bases from J; junction bases left unmatched: 9. CDR3 loop: CASSLGGTGGAKDTQYF. For the CDR3, the DNA is TGTGCCAGCAGTTTAGGCGGGACAGGGGGCGCGAAGGATACGCAGTATTTT. Using reference TRBV28 and TRBJ2-3 for the parts outside the CDR3, the full variable domain is DVKVTQSSRYLVKRTGEKVFLECVQDMDHENMFWYRQDPGLGLRLIYFSYDVKMKEKGDIPEGYSVSREKKERFSLILESASTNQTSMYLCASSLGGTGGAKDTQYFGPGTRLTVL.

The chain couples TRBV4-1 to TRBJ1-6; no firm D call. The CDR3 is 15 amino acids. Germline V gives CDR1 MGHRA, CDR2 YSYEKL. The V gene lost 3 bases and the J gene lost 2 bases, with 8 bases spanning the gap. DNA for the CDR3: TGCGCCAGCAGCCAGGAAGCGACCTATAATTCACCCCTCCACTTT. Amino acid sequence: CASSQEATYNSPLHF.

The J gene is TRBJ1-1, the V gene TRBV10-3; D ambiguous. The germline V gene has CDR1 ENHRY and CDR2 SYGVKD. The CDR3 spans 16 residues. Trimming left V 0 bases short and J 1 base short, with 12 bases between. The CDR3 DNA sequence: TGTGCCATCAGTGAGTCCTTGGAGGGTAGGAACACTGAAGCTTTCTTT. Translated: CAISESLEGRNTEAFF.

The gene calls are TRBV12-5 and TRBJ2-3; TRBD2 matches at 9 bases. There are 17 residues in the CDR3. The germline gives CDR1 LGHNT, CDR2 FRNRAP. J lost 0 bases, V lost 0 bases, and 4 bases had no gene match. CDR3 sequence (DNA): TGTGCTAGTGGTTTGGTAGGCAGCGGGGGGAGCACAGATACGCAGTATTTT. Residues: CASGLVGSGGSTDTQYF.

This chain joins TRBV19 and TRBJ1-2; 10 bases line up with TRBD1. Losses at the gene ends were 5 bases for V and 4 bases for J; bases not matched to a gene: 7. CDR1 is LNHDA and CDR2 is SQIVND in the germline V gene (reference sequence). The CDR3 length is 15 residues. The CDR3 bases are TGTGCCAGTAGTCCGGGGACAGGGGTCCTCTATGGCTACACCTTC. Residues: CASSPGTGVLYGYTF.

This clone was observed a single time. The rearrangement joins TRBV6-5 to TRBJ1-4; D is ambiguous. Deletions cut 6 bases from V and 10 bases from J, with 15 bases between. The CDR3 totals 13 residues. Germline CDR1 and CDR2: MNHEY and SVGAGI. The CDR3 DNA sequence: TGTGCCAGCAGGAGGGAGGGTTCGGGAAAACTGTTTTTT. Residues: CASRREGSGKLFF.